The 17 T cell receptor beta chains below were found in one sample sequenced in a study of T cells in Graves' hyperthyroidism and ophthalmopathy. Template material for amplifying TCR beta CDR3 regions consisted of RNA transcripts. The HTBI primer set was used in a first-round RT-PCR of the TCR CDR3. One entry per CDR3 protein results from TCRdb running MiXCR on the multiplex PCR reads. In the table there are around 540,000 distinct CDR3 sequences, 35% to 55% of which are singletons. The specimen was peripheral blood or thyroid tissue (not recorded which). Receptor source: a woman under 30 with Graves' hyperthyroidism.

Of note for this clonotype: A much larger clone sits a single nucleotide away, making a read error possible. This sequence joins TRBV7-2 and TRBJ1-1; 7 bases line up with TRBD1. Germline CDR1 SGHTA, CDR2 FQGNSA. The ends lost 6 bases at V and 7 bases at J; junction bases unmatched: 5. This CDR3 is built from 12 residues. The CDR3 sequence is CASRPRTGEAFF. In DNA, the CDR3 is TGTGCCAGCAGGCCCCGGACAGGTGAAGCTTTCTTT.

This clonotype was detected many times. The V and J genes are TRBV10-3 and TRBJ1-3; D remains ambiguous. CDR3 length: 14 amino acids. CDR1 and CDR2 from the germline V gene are ENHRY and SYGVKD. Between the trimmed V and J ends, which lost 4 bases and 1 base, there was a span of 8 bases. DNA for the CDR3: TGTGCCATCAGTGGGACCGCTTCTGGAAACACCATATATTTT. This gives the protein CAISGTASGNTIYF.

As for this clonotype: At one boundary the junction diverges from the germline segment, which might be a read error. The V call is TRBV29-1, the J call TRBJ2-3, with unresolved D. Germline CDR1 SQVTM, CDR2 ANQGSEA. The CDR3 sequence is 12 residues long. The CDR3 sequence is CSVDHSTDTRYF. The CDR3 DNA is TGCAGCGTGGATCACAGCACAGATACGCGGTATTTT.

Concerning this clonotype: It may be a read error: a sequence one base away is much more abundant. The chain is built from TRBV19 and TRBJ2-6; no clear D. The CDR3 has 15 residues. V was trimmed by 5 bases and J by 0 bases, leaving 8 bases between them. Germline V lookup: CDR1 LNHDA, CDR2 SQIVND (reference sequence). DNA of the CDR3: TGTGCCAGTAGTCCGCCGTTCTCTGGGGCCAACGTCCTGACTTTC. Protein product: CASSPPFSGANVLTF. Full variable domain (remainder filled in from reference TRBV19 and TRBJ2-6): DGGITQSPKYLFRKEGQNVTLSCEQNLNHDAMYWYRQDPGQGLRLIYYSQIVNDFQKGDIAEGYSVSREKKESFPLTVTSAQKNPTAFYLCASSPPFSGANVLTFGAGSRLTVL.

At least ten counts were recorded for this clonotype. The rearrangement links TRBV7-2 to TRBJ1-6; D gene ambiguous. V was cut by 5 bases and J by 5 bases, with 10 bases left in between. From germline, CDR1 is SGHTA and CDR2 FQGNSA. The CDR3 is 14 residues long. This chain's CDR3 is CASSPRDNNSPLHF. Here the CDR3 DNA reads TGTGCCAGCAGCCCCCGGGATAATAATTCACCCCTCCACTTT.

The chain employs TRBV20-1 and TRBJ2-5; D is ambiguous. V lost 0 bases and J 5 bases, leaving 16 bases between the germline ends. There are 15 residues in the CDR3. From germline, CDR1 is DFQATT and CDR2 SNEGSKA (reference sequence). As DNA, the CDR3 is TGCAGTGCTAGAGATCAGACACCACCCGGGGAGACCCAGTACTTC. Residues: CSARDQTPPGETQYF.

Comments on this clonotype: One end of the junction is discordant with germline, which a read error may explain. The chain is built from TRBV7-3 and TRBJ2-5, with TRBD2 identical over 13 bases. This CDR3 has 16 residues. The germline CDR1 and CDR2 sequences are SGHTA and FQGTGA. The CDR3 DNA follows: TGTGCCAGCAGCCAAGAGGGACTAGCGGGACAAGAGACCCAGTGCTTC. Its protein product is CASSQEGLAGQETQCF.

For this clonotype: A single base separates this from a much larger clone, so it may be a read error. The rearrangement joins TRBV7-3 to TRBJ2-5; D is ambiguous. The CDR3 totals 14 residues. V lost 5 bases and J 2 bases, leaving 12 bases between the germline ends. The V gene's germline CDR1 is SGHTA and CDR2 FQGTGA. The CDR3 coding sequence is TGTGCCAGCAGCCGGGCTAGTCGGCAAGAGACCCAGTACTTC. Translating gives CASSRASRQETQYF.

As concerns this clonotype: At one of its ends the junction is not consistent with the germline gene, which may arise from a read error. V gene TRBV15 combines with J gene TRBJ1-4; D gene unclear. Germline CDR1 LNHNV, CDR2 YYDKDF (reference sequence). CDR3 length: 11 amino acids. The CDR3, as DNA: TGTGCCACCAGCCGAGAGGAAAAACTGTTTTTT. It specifies CATSREEKLFF.

The V call is TRBV7-2, the J call TRBJ2-7; tentative D call: TRBD1 (6 bases). The ends were cut back, 2 bases at V and 7 bases at J, with 30 bases in the middle. The CDR3 contains 19 residues. Germline V gives CDR1 SGHTA, CDR2 FQGNSA. This chain's CDR3 is CASSLRASRRDTARDEQYF. The DNA for the CDR3 is TGTGCCAGCAGCTTACGGGCTAGCAGACGGGACACCGCCCGAGATGAGCAGTACTTC. The full variable domain, its missing parts supplied by reference TRBV7-2 and TRBJ2-7, is GAGVSQSPSNKVTEKGKDVELRCDPISGHTALYWYRQSLGQGLEFLIYFQGNSAPDKSGLPSDRFSAERTGGSVSTLTIQRTQQEDSAVYLCASSLRASRRDTARDEQYFGPGTRLTVT.

This chain joins TRBV7-9 and TRBJ1-4; D remains ambiguous. CDR3 size: 15 residues. Germline V gene lookup returns CDR1 SEHNR and CDR2 FQNEAQ (reference sequence). V lost 5 bases, J lost 7 bases, and 17 bases lay in between. The CDR3 DNA sequence: TGTGCCAGCAGCCACCGGACCGCTTTCCTTGAAAAACTGTTTTTT. Translated, it gives CASSHRTAFLEKLFF.

This clonotype showed up many times. The CDR3, as DNA: TGTGCCAGCAGCGTAGCCGGGACAGGGGATGGCTACACCTTC. It is translated as CASSVAGTGDGYTF. This sequence joins TRBV9 and TRBJ1-2; 10 bases map to TRBD1. CDR3 length: 14 amino acids. Trimming at V came to 0 bases and at J to 6 bases, leaving 2 bases not matched to a gene. Germline lookup yields CDR1 SGDLS and CDR2 YYNGEE.

For this clonotype: Given a much more abundant clone one base away, this may be a read error. Without the conserved terminal phenylalanine or tryptophan, this CDR3 likely stems from a read error. Because the CDR3's place on the DNA is in doubt, the DNA is left out and the CDR3 is given as listed by TCRdb. The chain joins TRBV29-1 to TRBJ1-2; the table assigns TRBD1, which was not confirmed against the DNA. Germline CDR1 and CDR2: SQVTM and ANQGSEA. The CDR3 numbers 14 amino acids, ends counted. CDR3 in amino acids: CSVGGGQGNYGYTC.

As to this clonotype: One end of the junction varies from germline; a read error may be responsible. This chain links TRBV10-3 with TRBJ1-5; D possibly corresponds to TRBD1 (5 bases). Germline V gene lookup returns CDR1 ENHRY and CDR2 SYGVKD. There are 16 residues in the CDR3. Here the CDR3 reads CASSYLGDQRNQPQHF. The CDR3 nucleotides are TGTGCCAGCAGTTATCTGGGGGATCAACGCAATCAGCCCCAGCATTTT.

The chain joins TRBV6-6 to TRBJ2-2; 12 bases match TRBD1. The length of the CDR3 is 16 residues. V was clipped by 5 bases and J by 7 bases; unmatched bases: 8. In germline, CDR1 is MNHNY, CDR2 SVGAGI (reference sequence). The CDR3 DNA reads as TGTGCCAGCAGTGAAACCGGGACAGGGGGCGGCGGGGAGCTGTTTTTT. It encodes CASSETGTGGGGELFF.

This clonotype has a handful of counts. This chain links TRBV9 with TRBJ2-5; 8 bases are a match to TRBD2. V lost 2 bases, J lost 0 bases, and 6 bases stayed unmatched. This CDR3 contains 16 residues. Germline V gene lookup returns CDR1 SGDLS and CDR2 YYNGEE. The CDR3 sequence: CASSVSSGYYQETQYF. The CDR3 DNA reads TGTGCCAGCAGCGTTTCTAGCGGGTACTACCAAGAGACCCAGTACTTC.

This clonotype was observed many times. The rearrangement links TRBV10-3 to TRBJ1-5, with 7 nucleotides matching TRBD1. The CDR3 runs to 13 residues. Germline values: CDR1 ENHRY, CDR2 SYGVKD. V shed 7 bases, J shed 5 bases, and the junction held 5 bases outside the gene matches. CDR3: CAITWDRYQPQHF. The CDR3, as DNA: TGTGCCATCACCTGGGACAGATATCAGCCCCAGCATTTT.